This T cell receptor beta chain comes out of a study of regulatory T cells in long-lasting Graves disease. This clonotype showed up many times. Its target is unknown. Whole-study findings and limits: Favored usage of TRBV28, TRBJ1-2 and TRBJ2-5 was recorded in persistent disease. Sampling was limited to peripheral blood rather than thyroid tissue. Among persistent patients, a larger number of public clonotypes were shared (about 3,000) than among newly diagnosed patients (966).

Time point defined: newly diagnosed GD, antithyroid drugs for less than 3 months. The TCR library was made from RNA extracted from PBMCs. The peripheral blood volume drawn was 7 to 10 milliliters, and it was collected into EDTA tubes. V gave up 1 base and J gave up 5 bases, with 14 bases separating them. This CDR3 is 15 amino acids long. Germline V gene data show CDR1 as SGHAT and CDR2 as FQNNGV. Library construction for TCR beta used iRepertoire HTBI primers and Arm-PCR of CDR3 regions. MiXCR was run by TCRdb on the multiplex PCR reads, yielding one entry per CDR3 protein. The table records approximately 400,000 distinct CDR3 sequences, about 14% of them present only once.

The sequencing used peripheral blood mononuclear cells (PBMCs), collected at new diagnosis, from a patient treated with antithyroid drugs. The V gene is TRBV11-2, the J gene TRBJ2-5; D may be TRBD2 (6 bases). The sequence came from a female donor with Graves disease. The CDR3 bases are TGTGCCAGCAGCTTAGGAGGTAGCGGAGGGGAGACCCAGTACTTC. This gives the protein CASSLGGSGGETQYF.